This T cell receptor beta chain was documented in a study of T-cell memory formation after mild COVID-19. Study outcomes and limitations: Certain responding clones were present in pre-infection memory, suggesting participation of cross-reactive memory. Proof of SARS-CoV-2 specificity was absent for the second-wave clones that crested on day 37. The study found contracting CD4+ clones mainly in CM and EM and contracting CD8+ clones in EMRA.

As for this clonotype: Its specificity is not known.

TCRdb used MiXCR to reprocess the 5' RACE reads, holding one entry per CDR3 protein. The repertoire holds 390,000 or so distinct CDR3 sequences, with approximately 15% as singletons. The TCR originated in a man between 18 and 35 years old who had mild COVID-19 (a few samples of this study predate the infection). Cell type and time point are not known. Sequenced: PBMCs or a T cell subset sorted from them (not recorded which).

The CDR3 nucleotides read TGTGCCAGCAGTTTTTCGGGACTGACTGTCTACGAGCAGTACTTC. Amino acids: CASSFSGLTVYEQYF. The chain uses TRBV27 and TRBJ2-7, with a weak D call TRBD2 (6 bases). CDR1 is MNHEY and CDR2 is SMNVEV in the germline V gene (reference sequence). This CDR3 region has 15 residues. Trimming left V 3 bases short and J 3 bases short, with 15 bases between.